The present TCR beta chain was sequenced within a study of CD8 T cells in ankylosing spondylitis. The sample holds many counts of this clonotype. Its antigen remains unknown. The authors made TCR beta libraries by quantitative 5'-RACE with molecular barcodes. In TCRdb, the 5' RACE reads were re-called with MiXCR into one record per CDR3 protein. The repertoire includes 30,000 to 40,000 distinct CDR3 sequences, approximately 3% of them detected once, and around 2.8% sits in the top ten. Study results and caveats: Prior work had noted some motif variants in reactive arthritis blood and synovial fluid. Enrichment of disease-linked clones was reportedly significant in matched ankylosing spondylitis synovial fluid. Typical of ankylosing spondylitis blood, it appeared, was a TCR beta motif of roughly eight highly homologous variants.

Germline V gene data show CDR1 as SGDLS and CDR2 as YYNGEE. This CDR3 is built from 15 residues. With V trimmed by 0 bases and J by 2 bases, 3 bases remained unmatched. Sequencing was carried out using blood, either unsorted or a sorted T cell fraction (not recorded which). The chain is built from TRBV9 and TRBJ2-5; 8 bases align to TRBD2. This sequence was found in a male donor with ankylosing spondylitis or in good health (not recorded which). CDR3 DNA sequence: TGTGCCAGCAGCGTAGCAACGGGAGGGCAAGAGACCCAGTACTTC. Its translation is CASSVATGGQETQYF.